This record covers a single T cell receptor beta chain. What it binds is not known. The data originate from a study of shared clonotypes between healthy human individuals. Findings of the study overall: Naive subsets tended to show greater estimated richness than memory subsets.

Germline-derived CDR1 and CDR2 are GTSNPN and SVGIG (reference sequence). This CDR3 comprises 16 residues. The V end was cut by 3 bases, the J end by 3 bases, with 18 bases between. At the deep level, the assay was run. Authors' data handling: ImmunoSEQ output lacked quality scores and full-length reads, limiting matched filtering. Clones were read by immunoSEQ multiplex PCR, and TCRdb kept only the in-frame ones, dropping some. V and J calls and clone size come straight from that table; D and trimming were deduced from the DNA. The sample gives 2 million to 3 million clones, under 95% of which show up once; roughly 0.39% is in the top ten.

The V gene is TRBV30, the J gene TRBJ1-3, with D maybe TRBD1 (6 bases). The TCR comes from a young man in good health. Some clones in this sample may be carry-over from other donors' samples. The specimen sequenced was naive CD4+ T cells from PBMCs. Indicated subset: CD45RA+ positively selected. In DNA form, the CDR3 reads TGTGCCTGGAGCACCTTCCGGACAGACAGTGGAAACACCATATATTTT. It yields the protein CAWSTFRTDSGNTIYF.